The next 18 T cell receptor beta chains were all read from a single sample in a study of control samples from healthy donors and cancer patients. Only in-frame clones appear in the TCRdb table, and some are missing; sequencing was by immunoSEQ multiplex PCR. Of roughly 93,000 clones listed, approximately 88% were seen once; the top ten hold under 10%. Sequencing input: PBMCs. These TCRs come from a woman between 45 and 60 years old with colorectal cancer.

In DNA form, the CDR3 reads TGTGCCAGTAGTATGGAGGGTCTTAGCTCTGGAAACACCATATATTTT. Amino acid sequence: CASSMEGLSSGNTIYF. This chain connects TRBV19 to TRBJ1-3; D gene uncertain. The CDR3 is made up of 16 amino acids. The V end lost 3 bases, the J end lost 0 bases, and 12 bases lay between the germline ends. Germline assignment: CDR1 LNHDA and CDR2 SQIVND (reference sequence). The full variable domain, with the rest looked up from reference TRBV19 and TRBJ1-3, is DGGITQSPKYLFRKEGQNVTLSCEQNLNHDAMYWYRQDPGQGLRLIYYSQIVNDFQKGDIAEGYSVSREKKESFPLTVTSAQKNPTAFYLCASSMEGLSSGNTIYFGEGSWLTVV.

This chain joins TRBV20-1 and TRBJ2-1; a weak D match, TRBD2 (7 bases). The CDR3 runs 14 residues. CDR1 is DFQATT and CDR2 is SNEGSKA in the germline V gene (reference sequence). V was pared by 3 bases and J by 2 bases, with 11 bases between. This chain's CDR3 is CSASGGAPYNEQFF. The DNA of the CDR3 is TGCAGTGCTAGTGGGGGGGCCCCCTACAATGAGCAGTTCTTC.

This sequence joins TRBV2 and TRBJ2-3, with 11 bases matching TRBD2. Looked up from germline, CDR1 is SNHLY and CDR2 is FYNNEI. Trimming cost V 8 bases and J 4 bases; bases outside gene matches: 8. This CDR3 has 15 amino acids. CDR3 DNA sequence: TGTGCCAGCGAACTAGCGGGGGTTGACGCAGATACGCAGTATTTT. It translates to CASELAGVDADTQYF.

The V gene is TRBV24-1, the J gene TRBJ2-1; D remains ambiguous. Germline-derived CDR1 and CDR2 are KGHDR and SFDVKD. Trimming took 6 bases from V and 3 from J, leaving 8 bases between them. The CDR3 runs to 13 residues. CDR3 residues: CATSSAGYNEQFF. The DNA for the CDR3 is TGTGCCACCAGTTCGGCAGGCTACAATGAGCAGTTCTTC.

V usage is TRBV6-5 and J usage is TRBJ1-2; D gene uncertain. The germline gives CDR1 MNHEY, CDR2 SVGAGI. The CDR3 spans 14 residues. V gave up 6 bases and J gave up 4 bases, with 15 bases separating them. Here the CDR3 reads CASSPSPTSYGYTF. The CDR3 nucleotides read TGTGCCAGCAGCCCCAGCCCGACAAGCTATGGCTACACCTTC.

The rearrangement links TRBV28 to TRBJ1-1, with D tentatively TRBD1 (5 bases). The length of the CDR3 is 14 residues. Trimming stripped 4 bases from V and 4 bases from J, with 13 bases between. Germline V gives CDR1 MDHEN, CDR2 SYDVKM. CDR3 in amino acids: CASSSGQGTTEAFF. For the CDR3, the DNA is TGTGCCAGCAGTTCCGGGCAGGGCACCACTGAAGCTTTCTTT.

The V call is TRBV7-2, the J call TRBJ1-6; 11 nucleotides align to TRBD1. The CDR3 covers 15 residues. V lost 5 bases to trimming and J lost 7 bases; unmatched junction nucleotides: 4. Germline CDR1 SGHTA, CDR2 FQGNSA. The CDR3 sequence is CASSGRTGGNSPLHF. The CDR3 DNA is TGTGCCAGCAGCGGGAGGACAGGGGGCAATTCACCCCTCCACTTT.

The chain links TRBV4-1 to TRBJ1-1, with D tentatively TRBD1 (5 bases). In germline, CDR1 is MGHRA, CDR2 YSYEKL. This CDR3 region has 15 residues. The germline V and J ends were trimmed by 1 base and 3 bases, with 12 bases remaining between them. The CDR3 loop is CASSQARGRDTEAFF. For the CDR3, the DNA is TGCGCCAGCAGCCAAGCCCGGGGCAGAGACACTGAAGCTTTCTTT.

This clone was recorded only once. This sequence joins TRBV3-1 (or the pseudogene TRBV3-2) and TRBJ1-3, with D uncertain. V dropped 0 bases and J dropped 4 bases, with 16 bases sitting between them. The length of the CDR3 is 17 residues. CDR1 is LGHDT and CDR2 is YNNKEL in the germline V gene (reference sequence). CDR3 sequence: CASSQDRSAIGGNTIYF. CDR3 nucleotides: TGTGCCAGCAGCCAAGACCGTTCGGCGATCGGGGGAAACACCATATATTTT.

V and J are TRBV18 and TRBJ2-2; weak D call: TRBD2 (6 bases). Trimming stripped 3 bases from V and 7 bases from J, with 15 bases between. The CDR3 runs to 15 residues. CDR1 and CDR2 from the germline V gene are KGHSH and LQKENI. The CDR3 loop is CASSPTEGISGELFF. CDR3 sequence (DNA): TGTGCCAGCTCACCGACGGAGGGGATCAGCGGGGAGCTGTTTTTT.

This chain connects TRBV5-1 to TRBJ2-5; D is undetermined. This CDR3 spans 15 amino acids. Between the trimmed V and J ends, which lost 4 bases and 1 base, there was a span of 14 bases. Germline V lookup: CDR1 SGHRS, CDR2 YFSETQ. CDR3 DNA: TGCGCCAGCAGCCTGAGGCAAGGGATCCAAGAGACCCAGTACTTC. It is translated as CASSLRQGIQETQYF.

The table lists this clone with a count of one. This chain uses TRBV14 with TRBJ2-2, with D unresolved. This CDR3 is 14 amino acids long. Germline loops: CDR1 SGHDN, CDR2 FVKESK. Trimming removed 3 bases from V and 0 bases from J, with 5 bases in between. The CDR3 DNA reads TGTGCCAGCAGCCAGCGTCCGAACACCGGGGAGCTGTTTTTT. Encoded protein: CASSQRPNTGELFF.

The gene calls are TRBV9 and TRBJ2-6, with no clear D. Trimming removed 3 bases from V and 0 bases from J, with 1 base in between. The germline CDR1 and CDR2 sequences are SGDLS and YYNGEE. The CDR3 covers 13 residues. The CDR3 sequence is CASSGSGANVLTF. CDR3 nucleotides: TGTGCCAGCAGCGGCTCTGGGGCCAACGTCCTGACTTTC.

V and J are TRBV5-1 and TRBJ2-5; D tentatively fits TRBD1 or TRBD2 (6 bases each). V lost 3 bases, J lost 10 bases, and 19 bases lay in between. CDR3 length: 14 amino acids. CDR1 SGHRS and CDR2 YFSETQ come from the germline V gene. The CDR3 DNA is TGCGCCAGCAGCTCCGGGACTGAGTCAGGGGACCAGTACTTC. Amino acid sequence: CASSSGTESGDQYF. Looking up the rest from reference TRBV5-1 and TRBJ2-5 gives the full variable domain: KAGVTQTPRYLIKTRGQQVTLSCSPISGHRSVSWYQQTPGQGLQFLFEYFSETQRNKGNFPGRFSGRQFSNSRSEMNVSTLELGDSALYLCASSSGTESGDQYFGPGTRLLVL.

V usage is TRBV7-3 and J usage is TRBJ2-3, with TRBD2 identical over 11 bases. This CDR3 has 14 amino acids. The germline gives CDR1 SGHTA, CDR2 FQGTGA. J was trimmed by 4 bases and V by 6 bases; bases with no gene match: 3. The CDR3 loop reads CASSFSGGADTQYF. Here the CDR3 DNA reads TGTGCCAGCAGTTTTAGCGGGGGGGCAGATACGCAGTATTTT.

This chain links TRBV6-5 with TRBJ1-4, with no clear D. Germline V CDR1 and CDR2: MNHEY, SVGAGI. V lost 4 bases, J lost 4 bases, and 10 bases lay in between. This CDR3 region has 14 residues. This chain's CDR3 is CASSSGWGNEKLFF. The CDR3 coding sequence is TGTGCCAGCAGTTCGGGGTGGGGTAATGAAAAACTGTTTTTT.

As DNA, the CDR3 is TGCGCCAGCCTACTGACCCCAGGGGACTATGGCTACACCTTC. Amino acids: CASLLTPGDYGYTF. The chain carries TRBV5-1 and TRBJ1-2, with D tentatively TRBD1 (6 bases). The CDR3 contains 14 residues. Germline CDR1 is SGHRS and CDR2 is YFSETQ. V lost 7 bases, J lost 3 bases, and 16 bases lay in between.

V and J are TRBV9 and TRBJ1-1; the D is unclear. The V and J ends lost 4 bases and 4 bases respectively, with 14 bases between them. This CDR3 contains 14 residues. CDR1 is SGDLS and CDR2 is YYNGEE in the germline V gene. The CDR3: CASSPAGRSTEAFF. The CDR3 nucleotides read TGTGCCAGCAGCCCAGCCGGGAGATCCACTGAAGCTTTCTTT.